Following are 27 T cell receptor beta chains from one sample sequenced in a study of blood T cell repertoires in COVID-19. Measured with immunoSEQ multiplex PCR; TCRdb has only the in-frame clones, and not every one. The table lists about 110,000 clones, more than 75% of them singletons, with over 1.2% in the top ten. Specimen: peripheral blood. The receptors here all came from a man aged 35 to 55 with acute or convalescent COVID-19.

This chain connects TRBV7-2 to TRBJ2-7; tentatively, D is TRBD2 (6 bases). The V gene lost 5 bases and the J gene lost 2 bases, with 13 bases spanning the gap. This CDR3 spans 14 amino acids. Germline V gene lookup returns CDR1 SGHTA and CDR2 FQGNSA. The CDR3 sequence: CASSPGGITYEQYF. The CDR3 bases are TGTGCCAGCAGCCCTGGAGGGATCACCTACGAGCAGTACTTC.

The chain joins TRBV10-3 to TRBJ1-1, with a weak D call TRBD1 (5 bases). The germline gives CDR1 ENHRY, CDR2 SYGVKD. The CDR3 is 15 residues long. Deletions cut 0 bases from V and 4 bases from J, with 12 bases between. The CDR3 coding sequence is TGTGCCATCAGTGAGTCCCAGGGAGGAAGCACTGAAGCTTTCTTT. Residues: CAISESQGGSTEAFF.

This clone was seen only a few times. The chain joins TRBV6-5 to TRBJ2-7, with 9 bases matching TRBD1. V was pared by 8 bases and J by 4 bases, with 6 bases of the junction left unmatched. CDR1 and CDR2 from the germline V gene are MNHEY and SVGAGI. There are 13 residues in the CDR3. This chain's CDR3 is CASSRDREYEQYF. Here the CDR3 DNA reads TGTGCCAGCTCCCGGGACAGGGAATACGAGCAGTACTTC.

The V and J genes are TRBV11-1 and TRBJ1-2; D is unresolved. Germline CDR1 SGHAT, CDR2 FQDESV (reference sequence). Between the trimmed V and J ends, which lost 2 bases and 6 bases, there was a span of 13 bases. This CDR3 is built from 14 residues. CDR3 sequence (DNA): TGTGCCAGCAGCTTAATTGGATCCGGGAATGGCTACACCTTC. Its translation: CASSLIGSGNGYTF.

The gene calls are TRBV11-2 and TRBJ2-2; no clear D. Germline CDR1 SGHAT, CDR2 FQNNGV. V lost 3 bases, J lost 4 bases, and 3 bases lay in between. This CDR3 has 12 residues. The DNA of the CDR3 is TGTGCCAGCAGCTTCGTCACCGGGGAGCTGTTTTTT. It yields the protein CASSFVTGELFF.

The V call is TRBV20-1, the J call TRBJ2-1; D is unclear. The length of the CDR3 is 12 residues. Germline V lookup: CDR1 DFQATT, CDR2 SNEGSKA (reference sequence). With 3 bases removed from V and 4 bases from J, the gap between germline ends came to 7 bases. The CDR3 region has the DNA TGCAGTGCTAGTCGGGTGTACAATGAGCAGTTCTTC. It yields the protein CSASRVYNEQFF.

The V and J genes are TRBV19 and TRBJ2-2, with a possible D match to TRBD1 (6 bases). This CDR3 is 15 amino acids long. The germline V and J ends were trimmed by 6 bases and 4 bases, with 15 bases remaining between them. Per germline, CDR1 LNHDA and CDR2 SQIVND (reference sequence). CDR3 sequence reads: CASRGHRAGTGELFF. The CDR3, as DNA: TGTGCCAGTAGGGGACACAGGGCCGGCACCGGGGAGCTGTTTTTT.

V gene TRBV7-3 combines with J gene TRBJ2-1; 12 bases are a match to TRBD2. The CDR3 spans 15 residues. Trimming cost V 1 base and J 9 bases; bases outside gene matches: 4. The germline V gene has CDR1 SGHTA and CDR2 FQGTGA. The DNA of the CDR3 is TGTGCCAGCAGCTTAAACCTAGCGGGAGGGGCTGAGCAGTTCTTC. Encoded protein: CASSLNLAGGAEQFF.

The rearrangement joins TRBV4-3 to TRBJ1-4; 7 bases map to TRBD1. Germline V CDR1 and CDR2: LGHNA, YSLEER. The CDR3 has 15 residues. V trimming: 4 bases; J trimming: 4 bases; junction bases outside the gene matches: 6. The CDR3 DNA is TGCGCCAGCAGCCTCCTCCGGGACAGTAATGAAAAACTGTTTTTT. It encodes CASSLLRDSNEKLFF.

This clone appeared once. V gene TRBV6-5 combines with J gene TRBJ1-1; D unclear. V lost 7 bases and J lost 8, with 17 bases in between. Germline V gives CDR1 MNHEY, CDR2 SVGAGI. The CDR3 is 13 residues long. The CDR3 DNA is TGTGCCAGCAAGAGGACGACCACTAGCGAAGCTTTCTTT. It is translated as CASKRTTTSEAFF.

The chain links TRBV18 to TRBJ2-3; D is unclear. Trimming took off 3 bases at V and 6 bases at J, with 7 bases between the two ends. CDR3 length equals 12 residues. Germline loops: CDR1 KGHSH, CDR2 LQKENI. This CDR3 reads CASSPFVDTQYF. CDR3 DNA: TGTGCCAGCTCACCCTTTGTGGATACGCAGTATTTT.

V is TRBV28 and J is TRBJ2-5, with 7 bases identical to TRBD2. Germline V gene data show CDR1 as MDHEN and CDR2 as SYDVKM. V gave up 6 bases and J gave up 4 bases; unmatched junction bases: 14. The CDR3 is made up of 16 amino acids. The CDR3 bases are TGTGCCAGCAGGGGTGCGGGAGCAGGAAGGGGAGAGACCCAGTACTTC. Protein: CASRGAGAGRGETQYF.

The V and J genes are TRBV29-1 and TRBJ2-5, with TRBD2 matching 8 bases. The germline CDR1 and CDR2 sequences are SQVTM and ANQGSEA. Trimming at V came to 3 bases and at J to 5 bases, leaving 8 bases not matched to a gene. This CDR3 is built from 14 residues. The CDR3 DNA follows: TGCAGCGTTGATAAGTCGGGAGGGGGTGAGACCCAGTACTTC. Its protein product is CSVDKSGGGETQYF.

The CDR3 is CASMGLGTEAFF. The CDR3 DNA reads as TGCGCCAGCATGGGGCTTGGCACTGAAGCTTTCTTT. V gene TRBV10-2 combines with J gene TRBJ1-1; D perhaps matches TRBD1 (5 bases). Trimming pared 7 bases from V and 4 bases from J, leaving 10 bases between. Germline V gene lookup returns CDR1 WSHSY and CDR2 SAAADI. The CDR3 is 12 amino acids.

The chain uses TRBV6-1 and TRBJ2-6; 7 positions agree with TRBD1. The CDR3 spans 15 residues. Germline CDR1 reads MNHNS; CDR2 reads SASEGT. V dropped 2 bases and J dropped 2; count of bases not matched to a gene: 0. The CDR3 coding sequence is TGTGCCAGCAGTGAACAGGGGGCTGGGGCCAACGTCCTGACTTTC. Encoded protein: CASSEQGAGANVLTF.

The chain uses TRBV5-4 and TRBJ2-7, with a tentative D call TRBD1 (5 bases). CDR1 and CDR2 (germline): SGHNT, YYREEE (reference sequence). The CDR3 totals 12 residues. V was shortened by 2 bases and J by 8 bases, with 11 bases between the two germline ends. The CDR3 DNA sequence: TGTGCCAGCAGCTTTTGGCAGGGTAAGCAGTACTTC. Translation: CASSFWQGKQYF.

The chain is built from TRBV7-3 and TRBJ2-4; tentatively, D is TRBD2 (7 bases). This CDR3 is built from 15 residues. CDR1 SGHTA and CDR2 FQGTGA come from the germline V gene. The V end lost 6 bases, the J end lost 0 bases, and 12 bases lay between the germline ends. CDR3 amino acids: CASRNREGAKNIQYF. The CDR3 DNA follows: TGTGCCAGCAGAAACAGGGAGGGAGCCAAAAACATTCAGTACTTC. Filled out from reference TRBV7-3 and TRBJ2-4, the complete variable domain reads GAGVSQTPSNKVTEKGKYVELRCDPISGHTALYWYRQSLGQGPEFLIYFQGTGAADDSGLPNDRFFAVRPEGSVSTLKIQRTERGDSAVYLCASRNREGAKNIQYFGAGTRLSVL.

The chain has TRBV7-2 and TRBJ2-7, with 14 bases that match TRBD2. V shed 1 base and J 4 bases; nucleotides not matched to a gene: 3. The CDR3 covers 16 residues. Germline values: CDR1 SGHTA, CDR2 FQGNSA. CDR3 coding DNA: TGTGCCAGCAGCTTAGAGGGGACTAGCGGGAGTTACGAGCAGTACTTC. It translates to CASSLEGTSGSYEQYF.

The chain uses TRBV6-5 and TRBJ1-1, with 10 bases matching TRBD1. V shed 10 bases and J 3 bases; nucleotides not matched to a gene: 8. The germline CDR1 and CDR2 sequences are MNHEY and SVGAGI. The CDR3 spans 14 residues. The chain's CDR3 is CATLTGGPYTEAFF. The CDR3 coding sequence is TGTGCCACATTGACAGGGGGCCCCTACACTGAAGCTTTCTTT.

The chain recombines TRBV2 with TRBJ2-7; 9 nucleotides align to TRBD2. V lost 5 bases to trimming and J lost 2 bases; unmatched junction nucleotides: 7. CDR1 and CDR2 from the germline V gene are SNHLY and FYNNEI. This CDR3 region has 15 residues. CDR3 coding DNA: TGTGCCAGCAGTCAAACCTTAGCGGGGGCCTACGAGCAGTACTTC. It encodes CASSQTLAGAYEQYF.

The chain combines TRBV25-1 with TRBJ2-3, with 7 positions matching TRBD2. J gave up 6 bases and V 2 bases, and 11 bases lay outside the gene matches. CDR3 length: 16 amino acids. CDR1 and CDR2 from the germline V gene are MGHDK and SYGVNS. CDR3 sequence reads: CASSEQGWEGQDTQYF. CDR3 bases: TGTGCCAGCAGTGAACAAGGGTGGGAGGGCCAGGATACGCAGTATTTT.

This clone was seen once. This chain uses TRBV5-1 with TRBJ1-2, with 7 nucleotides matching TRBD1. The CDR3 is 14 residues long. V was clipped by 3 bases and J by 6 bases; unmatched bases: 8. Germline V gene lookup returns CDR1 SGHRS and CDR2 YFSETQ. As DNA, the CDR3 is TGCGCCAGCAGCTCCTTACAGGGGACGGATGGCTACACCTTC. Its protein product is CASSSLQGTDGYTF.

This clone has just a few counts. The V call is TRBV28, the J call TRBJ2-7; 7 bases are shared with TRBD2. Germline trimming cut 7 bases from V and 6 bases from J; bases unmatched to any gene: 9. CDR1 and CDR2 from the germline V gene are MDHEN and SYDVKM. The CDR3 consists of 13 residues. CDR3 DNA sequence: TGTGCCAGCACCCCCGGGGGGTCTCTCGAGCAGTACTTC. This translates into CASTPGGSLEQYF.

This clone was seen only a few times. This rearrangement joins TRBV18 to TRBJ1-4; 7 nucleotides agree with TRBD1. This CDR3 spans 12 amino acids. Germline V gene lookup returns CDR1 KGHSH and CDR2 LQKENI. Trimming cost V 5 bases and J 8 bases; bases outside gene matches: 2. This CDR3 is CASSRDSEKLFF. As DNA, the CDR3 is TGTGCCAGCTCAAGGGACAGCGAAAAACTGTTTTTT.

The chain links TRBV18 to TRBJ1-2, with 7 bases aligning to TRBD1. CDR3 length equals 15 residues. V dropped 3 bases and J dropped 4; count of bases not matched to a gene: 8. Germline CDR1 is KGHSH and CDR2 is LQKENI. The CDR3 region is CASSPRSGQTYGYTF. Here the CDR3 DNA reads TGTGCCAGCTCACCCAGGTCGGGACAGACCTATGGCTACACCTTC.

The gene calls are TRBV6-6 and TRBJ1-5, with a tentative D call TRBD1 (6 bases). V lost 0 bases, J lost 7 bases, and 16 bases lay in between. This CDR3 region has 16 residues. Germline values: CDR1 MNHNY, CDR2 SVGAGI (reference sequence). This CDR3 reads CASSYSINRAVQPQHF. In DNA form, the CDR3 reads TGTGCCAGCAGTTACTCGATAAACAGGGCGGTCCAGCCCCAGCATTTT.

The chain combines TRBV28 with TRBJ2-7; the D gene is possibly TRBD2 (5 bases). This CDR3 has 15 amino acids. V dropped 4 bases and J dropped 2 bases, with 15 bases sitting between them. Germline V lookup: CDR1 MDHEN, CDR2 SYDVKM. CDR3 residues: CASSSPGSNAYEQYF. For the CDR3, the DNA is TGTGCCAGCAGTTCACCGGGATCGAACGCCTACGAGCAGTACTTC.